A selection of T cell receptor beta chains follows, all from one sample in a study of radiotherapy plus CTLA-4 blockade in lung cancer. Generated by immunoSEQ multiplex PCR, the TCRdb table keeps only in-frame clones and is missing some. The table has 75,000 to 100,000 clones, 88% seen once. The input for sequencing was peripheral blood, taken from a patient treated with radiotherapy plus ipilimumab. The receptor set was obtained from a human donor with non-small cell lung cancer that progressed on radiotherapy plus ipilimumab. CDR3s include the opening cysteine and the closing phenylalanine or tryptophan.

TRBV11-2	TRBJ2-7	CASSLDTGLAAEQYF
TRBV6-1	TRBJ2-7	CASSEAGQQNREQYF
TRBV30	TRBJ2-7	CAWRGTSGFYEQYF
TRBV2	TRBJ2-1	CASSEVGGPSNEQFF
TRBV5-6	TRBJ1-1	CASSPDPRDTEAFF
TRBV12-5	TRBJ1-2	CASGFPTPEGYTF
TRBV5-1	TRBJ2-3	CASKGIAGGPRSTDTQYF
TRBV4-1	TRBJ2-3	CASSQEKLAGGADTQYF
TRBV6-1	TRBJ1-5	CASSAPGQGFHSNQPQHF
TRBV5-1	TRBJ2-3	CASSTSGPRTDTQYF
TRBV6-5	TRBJ2-1	CASSYSNPPNNEQFF
TRBV29-1	TRBJ2-1	CSVARGNEQFF
TRBV7-3	TRBJ2-5	CASSLTGTGGETQYF
TRBV11-2	TRBJ2-1	CASSLRGHGDNEQFF
TRBV28	TRBJ2-1	CASNPPRGVQFF
TRBV19	TRBJ1-1	CASSMRRVSTEAFF
TRBV5-1	TRBJ1-4	CASSPGRPAEKLFF
TRBV19	TRBJ2-1	CASSIRTTNNEQFF
TRBV5-1	TRBJ1-2	CASAGSDPIYSYTF
TRBV6-4	TRBJ2-1	CASSVGQGTDEQFF
TRBV5-4	TRBJ2-7	CASSLTGTYEQYF
TRBV7-9	TRBJ2-1	CASSPSNYNEQFF
TRBV5-1	TRBJ1-1	CASSPARDTEAFF
TRBV5-1	NA	CASSLGADKDYEQYF
TRBV6-5	TRBJ2-7	CASRTRGSYEQYF
TRBV29-1	TRBJ2-1	CSGRPWTGTRDEQFF
TRBV9	TRBJ2-7	CASSVEGHRSNYEQYF
TRBV2	TRBJ2-5	CASRPGTEETQYF
TRBV6-1	TRBJ2-5	CASKLDRDGWETQYF
TRBV19	TRBJ2-2	CASRSSGSNTGELFF
TRBV5-1	TRBJ2-1	CASSSRWNEQFF
TRBV7-3	TRBJ1-2	CASSQTGGNYGYTF
TRBV5-1	TRBJ1-1	CASSLEDRGNTEAFF
TRBV5-1	TRBJ2-2	CASSFMQLNTGELFF
TRBV5-1	TRBJ2-3	CASTPAGTSTDTQYF
TRBV5-1	TRBJ1-1	CASSSGLGAEAFF
TRBV29-1	TRBJ1-1	CSVLGQINTEAFF
TRBV6-5	TRBJ1-2	CASSYSGPLNYGYTF
TRBV27	TRBJ2-7	CASSGRLSSYEQYF
TRBV4-2	TRBJ1-4	CASSQAGTGGEKLFF
TRBV6-1	TRBJ2-6	CASSVGGSGANVLTF
TRBV15	TRBJ2-4	CATSRDNREVKIQYF
TRBV18	TRBJ2-5	CASSPAMETAQETQYF
TRBV7-8	TRBJ2-3	CASSPLGARGTDTQYF